Ten or more counts support the clone carrying this TCR beta chain. Only patients with CD8+CD57+ cell expansion on flow cytometry were chosen for sequencing. These data originate in a study of CD8+CD57+ T cells in acquired aplastic anemia. Looking at the study overall: Sorted CD4+ plus CD8+ cells gave DNA averaging roughly 3.2 ug.

It was genomic DNA that served as the template for profiling TCR beta VDJ and CDR3. TCRdb called the reads again in MiXCR, with one record for every CDR3 protein. The sample lists more than 150,000 distinct CDR3 sequences, under 50% occurring once. The sample comprised sorted CD4+, CD8+, or CD8+CD57+ T cells (not recorded which) from PBMCs. This TCR was recovered from a human donor with aplastic anemia.

In nucleotides, the CDR3 is TGCAGTGCTAGACAACAGGGCTTCTCTGAAGCTTTCTTT. Translation gives CSARQQGFSEAFF. The V and J genes are TRBV20-1 and TRBJ1-1, with TRBD1 as a possible D gene (6 bases). With 2 bases removed from V and 6 bases from J, the gap between germline ends came to 13 bases. The CDR3 contains 13 residues. CDR1 DFQATT and CDR2 SNEGSKA come from the germline V gene (reference sequence).